The next 30 T cell receptor beta chains were all read from a single sample in a study of blood T cells in healthy people across ages. Using a J-beta primer mix together with a sample-barcoded 5' primer, a second PCR was run for roughly 7 to 11 cycles. TCRdb passed the 5' RACE reads through MiXCR, listing each CDR3 protein once. The sample yields 730,000 or so distinct CDR3 sequences, roughly 41% seen once. Sequenced input: blood. Every receptor here comes from a woman aged 60 to 75 in good health.

This clonotype was detected a few times. The chain has TRBV4-2 and TRBJ2-3, with D uncertain. The CDR3 consists of 17 residues. Trimming pared 3 bases from V and 6 bases from J, leaving 22 bases between. Per the germline V gene, CDR1 is LGHNA and CDR2 is YNFKEQ. The CDR3 sequence is CASSHPVQSVRGDTQYF. The CDR3 DNA reads TGTGCCAGCAGCCACCCCGTACAGTCCGTCCGTGGGGATACGCAGTATTTT.

The CDR3: CSVEDLGSDSPLHF. CDR3 DNA sequence: TGCAGCGTTGAAGATCTAGGGAGCGATTCACCCCTCCACTTT. V usage is TRBV29-1 and J usage is TRBJ1-6; unclear D gene. CDR3 length: 14 amino acids. Per the germline V gene, CDR1 is SQVTM and CDR2 is ANQGSEA. The V end lost 0 bases, the J end lost 8 bases, and 11 bases lay between the germline ends.

V gene TRBV20-1 combines with J gene TRBJ2-7, with D unresolved. With 0 bases removed from V and 3 bases from J, the gap between germline ends came to 12 bases. Per the germline V gene, CDR1 is DFQATT and CDR2 is SNEGSKA (reference sequence). The CDR3 is 14 residues long. For the CDR3, the DNA is TGCAGTGCTAGAGATCCAGTCGGGCGCTACGAGCAGTACTTC. It translates to CSARDPVGRYEQYF.

This clonotype occurred many times. This chain connects TRBV4-2 to TRBJ2-1, with TRBD1 matching over 7 bases. CDR1 and CDR2 (germline): LGHNA, YNFKEQ. V lost 1 base and J lost 9; bases outside the gene matches: 9. This CDR3 has 15 amino acids. CDR3 nucleotides: TGTGCCAGCAGCCAAGGACAGGGAAGGGGGAGTGAGCAGTTCTTC. Protein sequence: CASSQGQGRGSEQFF.

In regard to this clonotype: A read error may be the cause here, since a much bigger clone is one base away. The chain carries TRBV6-1 and TRBJ1-6; D is unclear. CDR3 length: 13 amino acids. V was trimmed by 0 bases and J by 7 bases, leaving 4 bases between them. The germline gives CDR1 MNHNS, CDR2 SASEGT. The CDR3 loop reads CASSEAANSPLHF. CDR3 in DNA: TGTGCCAGCAGTGAAGCTGCGAATTCACCCCTCCACTTT.

The genes are TRBV20-1 and TRBJ2-4; D might be TRBD1 (6 bases). The CDR3 sequence is 16 residues long. Germline CDR1 DFQATT, CDR2 SNEGSKA (reference sequence). V gave up 2 bases and J gave up 6 bases, with 20 bases separating them. In DNA, the CDR3 is TGCAGTGCTAGAATCCCAGGGGAAAGGCCATTAAACATTCAGTACTTC. Translating it yields CSARIPGERPLNIQYF.

The gene calls are TRBV7-9 and TRBJ1-2, with D uncertain. The CDR3 runs 13 residues. Looked up from germline, CDR1 is SEHNR and CDR2 is FQNEAQ (reference sequence). V was shortened by 2 bases and J by 7 bases, with 11 bases between the two germline ends. The CDR3 nucleotides are TGTGCCAGCAGCTTAACCACCGGATTTGGCTACACCTTC. Translating it yields CASSLTTGFGYTF.

V usage is TRBV20-1 and J usage is TRBJ1-6; 8 nucleotides line up with TRBD1. The CDR3 extends over 13 amino acids. V trimming: 2 bases; J trimming: 8 bases; junction bases outside the gene matches: 2. Germline CDR1 is DFQATT and CDR2 is SNEGSKA (reference sequence). The CDR3 region is CSARTGGDSPLHF. The CDR3 DNA sequence: TGCAGTGCTAGAACAGGGGGAGATTCACCCCTCCACTTT.

The gene calls are TRBV27 and TRBJ2-1; D might be TRBD1 or TRBD2, each matching 5 bases. V lost 1 base and J 5 bases, leaving 12 bases between the germline ends. The V gene's germline CDR1 is MNHEY and CDR2 SMNVEV (reference sequence). This CDR3 region has 15 residues. CDR3 protein: CASSLLGRSNNEQFF. The CDR3 nucleotides read TGTGCCAGCAGTTTATTGGGACGATCAAACAATGAGCAGTTCTTC.

The chain carries TRBV29-1 and TRBJ1-1; 9 bases agree with TRBD1. Losses at the gene ends were 7 bases for V and 12 bases for J; bases not matched to a gene: 9. The CDR3 is 11 residues long. Germline loops: CDR1 SQVTM, CDR2 ANQGSEA. The CDR3 sequence is CSALGQGTSFF. In nucleotides, the CDR3 is TGCAGCGCCCTCGGACAGGGGACTTCTTTCTTT. Full variable domain (remainder filled in from reference TRBV29-1 and TRBJ1-1): SAVISQKPSRDICQRGTSLTIQCQVDSQVTMMFWYRQQPGQSLTLIATANQGSEATYESGFVIDKFPISRPNLTFSTLTVSNMSPEDSSIYLCSALGQGTSFFGQGTRLTVV.

This clonotype occurred many times. V and J are TRBV6-2 or TRBV6-3 and TRBJ2-3, with D possibly being TRBD1 (6 bases). The CDR3 runs to 13 residues. V was trimmed by 6 bases and J by 5 bases, leaving 12 bases between them. Germline CDR1 reads MNHEY; CDR2 reads SVGEGT. This CDR3 reads CASRNTGLDTQYF. Written as DNA, the CDR3 is TGTGCCAGCAGAAACACAGGGTTAGATACGCAGTATTTT.

This rearrangement joins TRBV3-1 to TRBJ2-3; D is perhaps TRBD2 (5 bases). This CDR3 is 15 amino acids long. V was trimmed by 1 base and J by 2 bases, leaving 10 bases between them. Per germline, CDR1 LGHDT and CDR2 YNNKEL (reference sequence). The CDR3 protein is CASSQGSVSTDTQYF. The DNA of the CDR3 is TGTGCCAGCAGCCAAGGTAGCGTCTCCACAGATACGCAGTATTTT.

This clonotype was seen a handful of times. V is TRBV7-3 and J is TRBJ1-6; D is ambiguous. Germline loops: CDR1 SGHTA, CDR2 FQGTGA. The V end was cut by 5 bases, the J end by 0 bases, with 5 bases between. The CDR3 sequence is 14 residues long. DNA for the CDR3: TGTGCCAGCAGCGCGAGCTCCTATAATTCACCCCTCCACTTT. Its protein product is CASSASSYNSPLHF. The full variable domain, with the rest looked up from reference TRBV7-3 and TRBJ1-6, is GAGVSQTPSNKVTEKGKYVELRCDPISGHTALYWYRQSLGQGPEFLIYFQGTGAADDSGLPNDRFFAVRPEGSVSTLKIQRTERGDSAVYLCASSASSYNSPLHFGNGTRLTVT.

CDR3 in DNA: TGTGCCAGCACCGGACAGGGGGCAGGAGAGCAGTACTTC. It translates to CASTGQGAGEQYF. The chain joins TRBV6-5 to TRBJ2-7; 11 bases map to TRBD1. This CDR3 is 13 amino acids long. The germline V gene encodes CDR1 MNHEY and CDR2 SVGAGI. V shed 7 bases and J 7 bases; nucleotides not matched to a gene: 6.

The table lists this clonotype with a count of one. J is TRBJ1-2 and V is TRBV6-5; D unclear. CDR3 length: 14 residues. Trimming took 2 bases from V and 3 from J, leaving 10 bases between them. From germline, CDR1 is MNHEY and CDR2 SVGAGI. In nucleotides, the CDR3 is TGTGCCAGCAGTTACCGATACGCCTACTATGGCTACACCTTC. Protein sequence: CASSYRYAYYGYTF.

Notes on this clonotype: Germline and junction disagree at one end, which may indicate a read error. The chain recombines TRBV7-3 with TRBJ2-1, with 7 nucleotides matching TRBD2. The CDR3 totals 15 residues. The V gene's germline CDR1 is SGHTA and CDR2 FQGTGA. CDR3 nucleotides: TGTGCCAGCAGCTCCCGGACTAGTTCCCTCAATGAGCGGTTCTTC. Translation gives CASSSRTSSLNERFF.

V and J are TRBV20-1 and TRBJ2-5; 8 positions agree with TRBD2. V was pared by 1 base and J by 6 bases, with 10 bases of the junction left unmatched. From germline, CDR1 is DFQATT and CDR2 SNEGSKA (reference sequence). The CDR3 length is 15 residues. As DNA, the CDR3 is TGCAGTGCTAGAGGCCCAGCGGGAGCCCTAAAGACCCAGTACTTC. Protein: CSARGPAGALKTQYF.

The chain has TRBV20-1 and TRBJ1-6; D unresolved. Trimming pared 2 bases from V and 5 bases from J, leaving 10 bases between. Germline-derived CDR1 and CDR2 are DFQATT and SNEGSKA (reference sequence). CDR3 length: 14 residues. Here the CDR3 reads CSARPTLNNSPLHF. DNA for the CDR3: TGCAGTGCTAGACCGACACTTAATAATTCACCCCTCCACTTT.

The chain links TRBV6-5 to TRBJ2-6; D may be TRBD1 (6 bases). This CDR3 is 16 amino acids long. Germline V gene lookup returns CDR1 MNHEY and CDR2 SVGAGI. Trimming took off 0 bases at V and 1 base at J, with 7 bases between the two ends. CDR3 coding DNA: TGTGCCAGCAGTTACTCACAGGGATCTGGGGCCAACGTCCTGACTTTC. Translation: CASSYSQGSGANVLTF.

This clonotype was seen a few times. This chain links TRBV20-1 with TRBJ1-2, with 11 nucleotides matching TRBD1. J was trimmed by 8 bases and V by 4 bases; bases with no gene match: 6. The CDR3 covers 13 residues. Germline CDR1 is DFQATT and CDR2 is SNEGSKA (reference sequence). Here the CDR3 reads CSATDRGPWGYTF. The CDR3 coding sequence is TGCAGTGCTACGGACAGGGGGCCGTGGGGCTACACCTTC.

With regard to this clonotype: An end of the junction does not agree with germline; a read error may underlie this. This chain uses TRBV9 with TRBJ2-3, with TRBD1 matching over 8 bases. The CDR3 is 15 residues long. The germline V gene has CDR1 SGDLS and CDR2 YYNGEE. CDR3 in DNA: TGTGCCAGCAGCGTAAGGGACAGGTACACAGCTACGCAGTATTTT. This translates into CASSVRDRYTATQYF. Combining the CDR3 with reference TRBV9 and TRBJ2-3 gives the whole variable domain DSGVTQTPKHLITATGQRVTLRCSPRSGDLSVYWYQQSLDQGLQFLIQYYNGEERAKGNILERFSAQQFPDLHSELNLSSLELGDSALYFCASSVRDRYTATQYFGPGTRLTVL.

This clonotype was seen only a few times. The rearrangement links TRBV20-1 to TRBJ2-1, with D perhaps TRBD2 (5 bases). The germline V gene has CDR1 DFQATT and CDR2 SNEGSKA (reference sequence). Deletions cut 1 base from V and 5 bases from J, with 15 bases between. The CDR3 runs 15 residues. The CDR3: CSARGSRTDNNEQFF. The CDR3 DNA reads as TGCAGTGCTAGAGGGAGCAGGACTGACAACAATGAGCAGTTCTTC.

The chain joins TRBV12-3 or TRBV12-4 to TRBJ2-2, with 10 bases fitting TRBD1. This CDR3 has 14 amino acids. V shed 6 bases and J 3 bases; nucleotides not matched to a gene: 1. The CDR3 region is CASRGTGDTGELFF. DNA of the CDR3: TGTGCCAGCAGGGGGACAGGGGACACCGGGGAGCTGTTTTTT.

The chain uses TRBV30 and TRBJ2-3; either TRBD1 or TRBD2 may supply D (7 bases each). The ends were cut back, 5 bases at V and 1 base at J, with 16 bases in the middle. This CDR3 is 15 amino acids long. Per germline, CDR1 GTSNPN and CDR2 SVGIG (reference sequence). The chain's CDR3 is CAWGGRGLGTDTQYF. Here the CDR3 DNA reads TGTGCCTGGGGGGGGAGGGGGCTAGGCACAGATACGCAGTATTTT.

The V gene is TRBV11-1, the J gene TRBJ2-3; 7 bases agree with TRBD1. The germline gives CDR1 SGHAT, CDR2 FQDESV (reference sequence). With 5 bases clipped from V and 7 bases from J, the junction kept 6 bases outside the gene matches. CDR3 length: 13 residues. The CDR3 protein is CASSLDRAYTQYF. CDR3 bases: TGTGCCAGCAGCCTTGACAGGGCGTATACGCAGTATTTT.

The CDR3 DNA is TGCAGTGGTACCGGGACAGGGGGCACAGATACGCAGTATTTT. It yields the protein CSGTGTGGTDTQYF. The V call is TRBV20-1, the J call TRBJ2-3; 10 bases align to TRBD1. The V segment lost 7 bases and the J segment 1 base; nucleotides outside the gene matches: 5. Per the germline V gene, CDR1 is DFQATT and CDR2 is SNEGSKA (reference sequence). CDR3 length: 14 amino acids.

This rearrangement joins TRBV7-6 to TRBJ2-1, with 14 bases matching TRBD2. The CDR3 is 17 residues long. Germline V gene sequence: CDR1 SGHVS, CDR2 FNYEAQ. V dropped 1 base and J dropped 3; count of bases not matched to a gene: 2. The CDR3 coding sequence is TGTGCCAGCAGCTTAGAGGGACTAGCGGGGGACTACAATGAGCAGTTCTTC. Residues: CASSLEGLAGDYNEQFF.

This clonotype was seen many times. The chain recombines TRBV20-1 with TRBJ1-1, with D perhaps matching TRBD1 (5 bases). CDR1 is DFQATT and CDR2 is SNEGSKA in the germline V gene (reference sequence). The length of the CDR3 is 12 residues. V lost 6 bases and J lost 4, with 12 bases in between. The CDR3 nucleotides are TGCAGTGCGGCCTCTCAGGGCACTGAAGCTTTCTTT. Its translation is CSAASQGTEAFF.

The chain carries TRBV27 and TRBJ2-3; 10 bases fit TRBD1. Looked up from germline, CDR1 is MNHEY and CDR2 is SMNVEV (reference sequence). V shed 6 bases and J 4 bases; nucleotides not matched to a gene: 4. The CDR3 spans 14 residues. The CDR3 loop reads CASRMDRGADTQYF. As DNA, the CDR3 is TGTGCCAGCAGGATGGACAGGGGGGCAGATACGCAGTATTTT.

On this clonotype itself: The junction departs from germline at one end; a sequencing error may be responsible. The V gene is TRBV7-2, the J gene TRBJ1-2; TRBD1 matches 7 bases. This CDR3 has 14 amino acids. Per the germline V gene, CDR1 is SGHTA and CDR2 is FQGNSA. The CDR3 sequence: CVSSLNHRGLGYTF. The CDR3 nucleotides read TGTGTCAGCAGCTTAAATCACAGGGGATTGGGCTACACCTTC.